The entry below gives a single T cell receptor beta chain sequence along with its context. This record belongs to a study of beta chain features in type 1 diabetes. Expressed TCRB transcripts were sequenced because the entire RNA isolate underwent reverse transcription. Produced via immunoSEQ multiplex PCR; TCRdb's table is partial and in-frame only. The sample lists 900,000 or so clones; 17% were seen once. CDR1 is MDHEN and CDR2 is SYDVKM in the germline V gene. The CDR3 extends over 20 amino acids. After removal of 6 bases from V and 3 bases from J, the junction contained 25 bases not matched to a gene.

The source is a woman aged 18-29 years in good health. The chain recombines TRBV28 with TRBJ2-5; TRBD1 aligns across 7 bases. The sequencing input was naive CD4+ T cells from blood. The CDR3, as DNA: TGTGCCAGCAGAATGACAGGGCGCACTATAGCATTTGGCCCTAAAGAGACCCAGTACTTC. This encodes CASRMTGRTIAFGPKETQYF.